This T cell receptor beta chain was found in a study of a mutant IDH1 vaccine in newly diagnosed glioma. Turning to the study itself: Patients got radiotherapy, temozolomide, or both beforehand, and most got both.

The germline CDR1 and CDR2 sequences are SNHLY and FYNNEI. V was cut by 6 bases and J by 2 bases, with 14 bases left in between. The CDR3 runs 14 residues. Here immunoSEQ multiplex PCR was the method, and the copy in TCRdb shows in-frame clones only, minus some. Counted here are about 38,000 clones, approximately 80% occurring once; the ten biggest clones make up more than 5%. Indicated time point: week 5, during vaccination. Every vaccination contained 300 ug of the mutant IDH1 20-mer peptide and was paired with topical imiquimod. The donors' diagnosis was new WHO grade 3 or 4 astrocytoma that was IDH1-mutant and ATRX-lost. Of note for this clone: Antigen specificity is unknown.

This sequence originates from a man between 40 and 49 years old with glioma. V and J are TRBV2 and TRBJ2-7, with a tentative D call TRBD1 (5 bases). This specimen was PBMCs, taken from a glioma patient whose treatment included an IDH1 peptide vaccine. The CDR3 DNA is TGTGCCAGCAGCGAGGACATGCTGGCCTACGAGCAGTACTTC. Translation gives CASSEDMLAYEQYF.